The clone carrying this T cell receptor (beta chain) was found once. Its target is not known. Libraries were prepared by immunoSEQ multiplex PCR; TCRdb keeps only in-frame clonotypes and omits some of them. The sample includes around 1 million clones, approximately 80% of them seen just once. The data belong to a study of shared clonotypes between healthy human individuals. Points from the study as a whole: Among donors, clonotype sharing was expected to be affected by sequencing depth. Shared clonotypes across all four donors exceeded non-shared ones in generation probability. Naive subsets typically showed greater estimated richness than memory subsets.

The investigators split CD4+ cells into a CD45RA+ naive subset and a CD45RA-negative memory subset. The sequenced material came from memory CD4+ T cells sorted from blood. The subset here: CD45RA-negative fraction. The clonotype originates from a man aged 18 to 30 in good health.

The CDR3 sequence: CASSKLQASDTQYF. CDR3 nucleotides: TGTGCCAGTAGCAAGCTACAGGCGTCAGATACGCAGTATTTT. The chain is built from TRBV19 and TRBJ2-3; D may be TRBD1 (5 bases). CDR1 and CDR2 (germline): LNHDA, SQIVND (reference sequence). The length of the CDR3 is 14 residues. V lost 6 bases and J lost 4, with 14 bases in between.